Following are 21 T cell receptor beta chains from one sample sequenced in a study of T cell changes during pregnancy in multiple sclerosis. Repertoires were generated with immunoSEQ multiplex PCR, while TCRdb's copy carries only in-frame clones and drops some. Of fewer than 90,000 clones in the sample, approximately 93% were seen once. The sample was peripheral blood, taken after pregnancy. Receptors originate from a female donor in good health, enrolled as a control in a pregnancy study.

This clone was recorded once. The CDR3 sequence: CSVDSGLGDYGYTF. The DNA of the CDR3 is TGCAGCGTTGATTCAGGGCTAGGGGACTATGGCTACACCTTC. This chain links TRBV29-1 with TRBJ1-2; TRBD1 might be the D (5 bases). The CDR3 runs 14 residues. V dropped 3 bases and J dropped 3 bases, with 14 bases sitting between them. Germline V lookup: CDR1 SQVTM, CDR2 ANQGSEA.

The V gene is TRBV10-3, the J gene TRBJ2-1; 11 nucleotides line up with TRBD2. V gave up 4 bases and J gave up 7 bases; unmatched junction bases: 6. Germline CDR1 and CDR2: ENHRY and SYGVKD. The CDR3 contains 15 residues. This CDR3 is CAISGTSGSMNEQFF. CDR3 nucleotides: TGTGCCATCAGTGGTACTAGCGGGAGTATGAATGAGCAGTTCTTC.

The count of this clone is one. This sequence joins TRBV5-6 and TRBJ1-1; 8 bases map to TRBD1. Germline lookup yields CDR1 SGHDT and CDR2 YYEEEE. CDR3 size: 15 residues. V shed 2 bases, J shed 4 bases, and the junction held 7 bases outside the gene matches. The DNA of the CDR3 is TGTGCCAGCAGCTTACTGCCCGGACAGGGCACTGAAGCTTTCTTT. Its protein is CASSLLPGQGTEAFF.

V gene TRBV15 combines with J gene TRBJ1-2, with a tentative D call TRBD1 (5 bases). CDR3 length: 13 residues. Trimming took off 1 base at V and 6 bases at J, with 9 bases between the two ends. Per the germline V gene, CDR1 is LNHNV and CDR2 is YYDKDF (reference sequence). CDR3 DNA: TGTGCCACCAGCAGAGTCAGGGTGGATGGCTACACCTTC. Protein: CATSRVRVDGYTF.

DNA of the CDR3: TGTGCCAGCAGCCCCAGGGGTCGTGGAGAAAAACTGTTTTTT. Residues: CASSPRGRGEKLFF. The chain carries TRBV5-4 and TRBJ1-4; D possibly corresponds to TRBD1 (6 bases). The CDR3 sequence is 14 residues long. CDR1 is SGHNT and CDR2 is YYREEE in the germline V gene (reference sequence). The V end lost 4 bases, the J end lost 8 bases, and 15 bases lay between the germline ends.

The chain employs TRBV29-1 and TRBJ2-1; 11 positions agree with TRBD2. There are 13 residues in the CDR3. Germline V gives CDR1 SQVTM, CDR2 ANQGSEA. Trimming took 8 bases from V and 7 from J; bases not matched to a gene: 7. The CDR3 sequence is CSQLAGVSNEQFF. The CDR3 DNA reads TGCAGCCAACTAGCGGGAGTCTCGAATGAGCAGTTCTTC.

Concerning this clone: The identical CDR3 is also encoded by other nucleotide sequences in the sample. The chain combines TRBV5-1 with TRBJ1-1, with 10 bases that match TRBD1. CDR1 and CDR2 from the germline V gene are SGHRS and YFSETQ. This CDR3 contains 16 residues. The ends lost 0 bases at V and 1 base at J; junction bases unmatched: 3. The CDR3 DNA follows: TGCGCCAGCAGCTTGGCCTGGACAGGGGGGAACACTGAAGCTTTCTTT. It encodes CASSLAWTGGNTEAFF.

The chain couples TRBV14 to TRBJ2-1, with no clear D. V lost 0 bases to trimming and J lost 11 bases, with 8 bases between them. CDR3 length: 12 residues. Germline V lookup: CDR1 SGHDN, CDR2 FVKESK. CDR3 bases: TGTGCCAGCAGCCAAGATCGTCTTAAGCAGTTCTTC. It translates to CASSQDRLKQFF.

CDR3 sequence (DNA): TGTGCCAGCAGCTTACCGGGGGGTAGAGCTTTCTTT. Amino acids: CASSLPGGRAFF. V usage is TRBV7-9 and J usage is TRBJ1-1; TRBD1 is a possible D gene (5 bases). The germline gives CDR1 SEHNR, CDR2 FQNEAQ (reference sequence). With 2 bases removed from V and 10 bases from J, the gap between germline ends came to 11 bases. The CDR3 totals 12 residues.

This chain links TRBV9 with TRBJ2-1; D not certain. Trimming left V 3 bases short and J 0 bases short, with 10 bases between. The CDR3 spans 15 residues. Germline-derived CDR1 and CDR2 are SGDLS and YYNGEE. The CDR3 is CASSATSGSYNEQFF. CDR3 nucleotide sequence: TGTGCCAGCAGCGCTACCTCTGGCTCCTACAATGAGCAGTTCTTC.

The V gene is TRBV27, the J gene TRBJ2-7; 10 bases are shared with TRBD1. Germline V gene data show CDR1 as MNHEY and CDR2 as SMNVEV (reference sequence). This CDR3 has 14 residues. The V and J ends lost 6 bases and 5 bases, in that order; junction bases with no gene match: 7. The chain's CDR3 is CASSPGTGDDEQYF. The CDR3 nucleotides read TGTGCCAGCAGCCCCGGGACAGGGGACGACGAGCAGTACTTC.

This clone was recorded only once. V usage is TRBV7-9 and J usage is TRBJ1-4; D is ambiguous. Germline-derived CDR1 and CDR2 are SEHNR and FQNEAQ (reference sequence). There are 14 residues in the CDR3. V was clipped by 1 base and J by 5 bases, with 8 bases between them. CDR3 sequence: CASSLGSSNEKLFF. The CDR3 bases are TGTGCCAGCAGCTTAGGCAGTTCCAATGAAAAACTGTTTTTT.

This clone has just one count. The chain carries TRBV7-9 and TRBJ1-1; no clear D gene. V was clipped by 3 bases and J by 2 bases, with 13 bases between them. Per germline, CDR1 SEHNR and CDR2 FQNEAQ (reference sequence). CDR3 length: 15 amino acids. The CDR3 loop reads CASSFSMRANTEAFF. CDR3 nucleotide sequence: TGTGCCAGCAGCTTCTCGATGAGGGCTAACACTGAAGCTTTCTTT.

This clone appeared a few times. This rearrangement joins TRBV4-1 to TRBJ1-5, with TRBD1 identical over 7 bases. In germline, CDR1 is MGHRA, CDR2 YSYEKL. V was pared by 1 base and J by 2 bases, with 8 bases of the junction left unmatched. This CDR3 contains 17 residues. The CDR3 DNA reads TGCGCCAGCAGCCAAGCCCGAATAGGACAGGGCAATCAGCCCCAGCATTTT. The encoded protein is CASSQARIGQGNQPQHF.

The genes are TRBV19 and TRBJ2-5; perhaps TRBD1 as D (6 bases). CDR1 is LNHDA, CDR2 SQIVND, per germline (reference sequence). V lost 4 bases and J 3 bases, leaving 9 bases between the germline ends. CDR3 length: 13 residues. Here the CDR3 reads CASSRGQKETQYF. The CDR3 bases are TGTGCCAGTAGTAGAGGACAGAAAGAGACCCAGTACTTC.

V usage is TRBV28 and J usage is TRBJ2-7; TRBD1 matches at 11 bases. CDR1 is MDHEN and CDR2 is SYDVKM in the germline V gene. This CDR3 is built from 17 residues. V was clipped by 4 bases and J by 2 bases; unmatched bases: 10. The chain's CDR3 is CASSYPQPGQGAYEQYF. The CDR3 nucleotides are TGTGCCAGCAGTTATCCTCAACCGGGACAGGGGGCCTACGAGCAGTACTTC.

The chain carries TRBV30 and TRBJ2-1; D is ambiguous. CDR3 length: 12 amino acids. V was pared by 0 bases and J by 8 bases, with 8 bases between. CDR1 GTSNPN and CDR2 SVGIG come from the germline V gene (reference sequence). The CDR3 protein is CAWSVLSYEQFF. CDR3 nucleotides: TGTGCCTGGAGTGTACTTAGCTATGAGCAGTTCTTC. Drawing the rest from reference TRBV30 and TRBJ2-1, the complete variable domain is SQTIHQWPATLVQPVGSPLSLECTVEGTSNPNLYWYRQAAGRGLQLLFYSVGIGQISSEVPQNLSASRPQDRQFILSSKKLLLSDSGFYLCAWSVLSYEQFFGPGTRLTVL.

A single count supports this clone. The chain couples TRBV28 to TRBJ2-5; unclear D gene. This CDR3 contains 18 residues. Trimming removed 3 bases from V and 2 bases from J, with 22 bases in between. Germline CDR1 and CDR2: MDHEN and SYDVKM. Here the CDR3 reads CASSFKLPRRVRQETQYF. CDR3 in DNA: TGTGCCAGCAGTTTTAAGCTCCCACGACGGGTGCGTCAAGAGACCCAGTACTTC.

This rearrangement joins TRBV4-1 to TRBJ2-7; TRBD2 might be the D (6 bases). The CDR3 covers 16 residues. CDR1 and CDR2 from the germline V gene are MGHRA and YSYEKL. With 3 bases removed from V and 1 base from J, the gap between germline ends came to 16 bases. The CDR3 sequence: CASSQTLGTESYEQYF. CDR3 nucleotide sequence: TGCGCCAGCAGCCAGACCCTCGGGACTGAGTCCTACGAGCAGTACTTC.

CDR3 bases: TGCGCCAGCAGCGGTACCGGGACTAGCGGGAGCACCAATTTCGGGGAGCTGTTTTTT. It specifies CASSGTGTSGSTNFGELFF. This chain links TRBV5-1 with TRBJ2-2; 14 nucleotides match TRBD2. Per germline, CDR1 SGHRS and CDR2 YFSETQ. Losses at the gene ends were 4 bases for V and 7 bases for J; bases not matched to a gene: 15. This CDR3 has 19 residues.

The J gene is TRBJ2-1, the V gene TRBV9; a weak D match, TRBD2 (6 bases). Germline CDR1 SGDLS, CDR2 YYNGEE. Deletions cut 1 base from V and 5 bases from J, with 16 bases between. The CDR3 extends over 16 amino acids. The CDR3 DNA is TGTGCCAGCAGCGTATATACCCCGCCGGGGGACAATGAGCAGTTCTTC. Translated, it gives CASSVYTPPGDNEQFF. Using reference TRBV9 and TRBJ2-1 for the parts outside the CDR3, the full variable domain is DSGVTQTPKHLITATGQRVTLRCSPRSGDLSVYWYQQSLDQGLQFLIQYYNGEERAKGNILERFSAQQFPDLHSELNLSSLELGDSALYFCASSVYTPPGDNEQFFGPGTRLTVL.